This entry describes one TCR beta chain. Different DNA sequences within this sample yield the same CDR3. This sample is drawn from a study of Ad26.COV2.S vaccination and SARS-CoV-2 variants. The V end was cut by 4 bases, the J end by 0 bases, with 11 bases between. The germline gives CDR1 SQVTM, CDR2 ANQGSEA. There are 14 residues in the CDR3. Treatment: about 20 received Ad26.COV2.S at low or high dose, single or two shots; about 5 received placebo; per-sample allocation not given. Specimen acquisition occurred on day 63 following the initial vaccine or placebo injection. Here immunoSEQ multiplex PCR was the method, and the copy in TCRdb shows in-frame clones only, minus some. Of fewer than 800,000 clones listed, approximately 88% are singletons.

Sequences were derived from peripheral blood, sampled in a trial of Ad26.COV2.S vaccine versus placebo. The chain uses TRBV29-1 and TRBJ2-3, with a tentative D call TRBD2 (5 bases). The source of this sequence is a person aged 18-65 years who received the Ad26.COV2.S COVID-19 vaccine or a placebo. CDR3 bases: TGCAGCGTTGGGCCGGGAACAAGCACAGATACGCAGTATTTT. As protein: CSVGPGTSTDTQYF.